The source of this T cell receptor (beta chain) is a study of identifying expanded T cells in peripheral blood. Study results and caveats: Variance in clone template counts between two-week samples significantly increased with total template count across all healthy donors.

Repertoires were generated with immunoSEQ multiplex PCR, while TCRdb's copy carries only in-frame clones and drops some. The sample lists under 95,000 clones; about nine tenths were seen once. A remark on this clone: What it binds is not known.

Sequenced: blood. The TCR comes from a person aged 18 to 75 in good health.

The DNA for the CDR3 is TGCAGCGTTGCACAGGGGAGGGTCACCGGGGAGCTGTTTTTT. The encoded protein is CSVAQGRVTGELFF. The genes are TRBV29-1 and TRBJ2-2, with D perhaps matching TRBD1 or TRBD2 (7 bases each). Trimming stripped 4 bases from V and 4 bases from J, with 13 bases between. From germline, CDR1 is SQVTM and CDR2 ANQGSEA. The CDR3 has 14 amino acids.